Listed here are 17 T cell receptor beta chains from one sample, sequenced in a study of OX40 agonist ivuxolimab in advanced cancers. Sequencing used immunoSEQ multiplex PCR; TCRdb keeps in-frame clones, though not all of them. Altogether about 100,000 clones are present, about nine tenths being singletons, with the ten largest covering 0.31%. The material was CD4+ or CD8+ T cells sorted from blood, obtained in a trial of the OX40 agonist ivuxolimab. These receptor sequences come from an adult with an advanced solid tumor such as melanoma, head and neck, liver or kidney cancer.

V is TRBV5-4 and J is TRBJ2-2; 11 bases are a match to TRBD1. The CDR3 is 17 residues long. CDR1 is SGHNT and CDR2 is YYREEE in the germline V gene (reference sequence). Trimming took 4 bases from V and 0 from J; bases not matched to a gene: 5. This CDR3 is CASSAPGQGANTGELFF. In DNA form, the CDR3 reads TGTGCCAGCAGCGCGCCGGGACAGGGGGCGAACACCGGGGAGCTGTTTTTT.

This sequence joins TRBV19 and TRBJ2-1; TRBD2 aligns across 9 bases. V dropped 3 bases and J dropped 12; count of bases not matched to a gene: 18. Germline CDR1 reads LNHDA; CDR2 reads SQIVND (reference sequence). The CDR3 runs to 17 residues. The CDR3: CASSMGSLAGRGYWQFF. The DNA for the CDR3 is TGTGCCAGTAGTATGGGGTCCCTAGCGGGAAGGGGGTACTGGCAGTTCTTC.

This sequence joins TRBV27 and TRBJ2-7; 9 nucleotides match TRBD1. V dropped 5 bases and J dropped 3; count of bases not matched to a gene: 8. Germline-derived CDR1 and CDR2 are MNHEY and SMNVEV (reference sequence). This CDR3 region has 15 residues. In DNA, the CDR3 is TGTGCCAGCAGTCGGGGGGACAGGGTTGTCTACGAGCAGTACTTC. It yields the protein CASSRGDRVVYEQYF.

The V gene is TRBV2, the J gene TRBJ2-7; TRBD2 aligns across 7 bases. J gave up 3 bases and V 1 base, and 12 bases lay outside the gene matches. The germline V gene encodes CDR1 SNHLY and CDR2 FYNNEI. The CDR3 spans 17 residues. As DNA, the CDR3 is TGTGCCAGCAGTGAAGGCCCCTTGGGAGGGCCTATCTACGAGCAGTACTTC. This gives the protein CASSEGPLGGPIYEQYF.

V usage is TRBV25-1 and J usage is TRBJ2-5, with 7 nucleotides matching TRBD2. With V trimmed by 5 bases and J by 7 bases, 13 bases remained unmatched. Germline lookup yields CDR1 MGHDK and CDR2 SYGVNS. This CDR3 is built from 15 residues. The CDR3 bases are TGTGCCAGCAGTAGGCCCGAGGGCGGGGGATCGACCCAGTACTTC. As protein: CASSRPEGGGSTQYF.

This chain connects TRBV2 to TRBJ2-7; D possibly matches TRBD1 or TRBD2 (5 bases each). Germline V gene lookup returns CDR1 SNHLY and CDR2 FYNNEI. V lost 8 bases, J lost 4 bases, and 9 bases lay in between. The CDR3 totals 11 residues. CDR3 sequence (DNA): TGTGCCAGCCGAGGGACGTACGAGCAGTACTTC. Residues: CASRGTYEQYF.

The CDR3 region has the DNA TGTGCCAGCAGGCGGAAGCCCCAGCATTTT. Protein sequence: CASRRKPQHF. The chain couples TRBV9 to TRBJ1-5; D gene ambiguous. The CDR3 spans 10 residues. The V gene lost 5 bases and the J gene lost 8 bases, with 5 bases spanning the gap. From germline, CDR1 is SGDLS and CDR2 YYNGEE.

The genes are TRBV5-6 and TRBJ2-5; D unresolved. The CDR3 contains 14 residues. Germline lookup yields CDR1 SGHDT and CDR2 YYEEEE. The V gene lost 3 bases and the J gene lost 2 bases, with 11 bases spanning the gap. In DNA, the CDR3 is TGTGCCAGCAGCTCAGTAGACGGTCAAGAGACCCAGTACTTC. This sequence encodes CASSSVDGQETQYF.

This clone was detected a few times. The V and J genes are TRBV19 and TRBJ2-3; D is uncertain. Germline V gene data show CDR1 as LNHDA and CDR2 as SQIVND (reference sequence). The CDR3 has 12 amino acids. Trimming removed 6 bases at V and 8 bases at J, with 12 bases between. This CDR3 reads CASSQRSRTQYF. The CDR3, as DNA: TGTGCCAGTAGCCAAAGATCACGTACGCAGTATTTT.

The chain carries TRBV7-9 and TRBJ2-1, with 7 bases fitting TRBD2. V lost 5 bases to trimming and J lost 8 bases; unmatched junction nucleotides: 9. Germline loops: CDR1 SEHNR, CDR2 FQNEAQ (reference sequence). The CDR3 is made up of 14 amino acids. The CDR3 DNA sequence: TGTGCCAGCAGCCCTAGGACTAGTCCTGATGAGCAGTTCTTC. Its translation is CASSPRTSPDEQFF.

V is TRBV6-6 and J is TRBJ2-1, with D possibly TRBD1 on 5 matching bases. The germline gives CDR1 MNHNY, CDR2 SVGAGI (reference sequence). V was clipped by 5 bases and J by 6 bases, with 11 bases between them. The CDR3 covers 13 residues. Here the CDR3 reads CASSRTQGNEQFF. CDR3 nucleotide sequence: TGTGCCAGCAGTAGAACCCAGGGCAATGAGCAGTTCTTC.

This chain connects TRBV7-9 to TRBJ1-3; tentatively, D is TRBD1 (5 bases). Germline V lookup: CDR1 SEHNR, CDR2 FQNEAQ (reference sequence). The V gene lost 4 bases and the J gene lost 0 bases, with 7 bases spanning the gap. The CDR3 extends over 14 amino acids. The CDR3 protein is CASSSGGSGNTIYF. The CDR3 coding sequence is TGTGCCAGCAGCTCCGGGGGCTCTGGAAACACCATATATTTT. The full variable domain, in which reference TRBV7-9 and TRBJ1-3 provide the parts outside the CDR3, is DTGVSQNPRHKITKRGQNVTFRCDPISEHNRLYWYRQTLGQGPEFLTYFQNEAQLEKSRLLSDRFSAERPKGSFSTLEIQRTEQGDSAMYLCASSSGGSGNTIYFGEGSWLTVV.

This chain uses TRBV20-1 with TRBJ1-2; D is ambiguous. The CDR3 runs 10 residues. The V and J ends lost 2 bases and 10 bases respectively, with 8 bases between them. Germline V gene sequence: CDR1 DFQATT, CDR2 SNEGSKA (reference sequence). The CDR3 sequence is CSARHPYYTF. CDR3 nucleotides: TGCAGTGCTAGACATCCGTACTACACCTTC.

V usage is TRBV7-3 and J usage is TRBJ2-5; D is perhaps TRBD1 or TRBD2 (5 bases each). The V end was cut by 9 bases, the J end by 4 bases, with 15 bases between. There are 13 residues in the CDR3. Germline CDR1 is SGHTA and CDR2 is FQGTGA. This chain's CDR3 is CASGGGSGETQYF. The CDR3 coding sequence is TGTGCCAGTGGTGGGGGATCGGGAGAGACCCAGTACTTC.

For the CDR3, the DNA is TGTGCCAGCAGCTTAATATTTACCCAGAACACTGAAGCTTTCTTT. It is translated as CASSLIFTQNTEAFF. This chain connects TRBV13 to TRBJ1-1; D not resolved. Per the germline V gene, CDR1 is PRHDT and CDR2 is FYEKMQ (reference sequence). V shed 2 bases and J shed 1 base, with 11 bases lying between them. This CDR3 region has 15 residues.

The chain combines TRBV19 with TRBJ2-1, with a tentative D call TRBD2 (6 bases). Germline V gene sequence: CDR1 LNHDA, CDR2 SQIVND (reference sequence). This CDR3 spans 15 amino acids. V was shortened by 7 bases and J by 0 bases, with 13 bases between the two germline ends. Here the CDR3 reads CASTPEGLSYNEQFF. The CDR3 DNA follows: TGTGCCAGTACCCCGGAGGGTCTCTCCTACAATGAGCAGTTCTTC.

The count of this clone is one. V is TRBV7-2 and J is TRBJ2-7; no reliable D call. V lost 5 bases to trimming and J lost 4 bases, with 15 bases between them. Germline-derived CDR1 and CDR2 are SGHTA and FQGNSA. There are 14 residues in the CDR3. The CDR3, as DNA: TGTGCCAGCAGCCCTATGGGCTTACCATACGAGCAGTACTTC. Translation: CASSPMGLPYEQYF. Filled out from reference TRBV7-2 and TRBJ2-7, the complete variable domain reads GAGVSQSPSNKVTEKGKDVELRCDPISGHTALYWYRQSLGQGLEFLIYFQGNSAPDKSGLPSDRFSAERTGGSVSTLTIQRTQQEDSAVYLCASSPMGLPYEQYFGPGTRLTVT.